Reported below is one T cell receptor beta chain. Its specific antigen is unknown. No quality values exist for individual bases; no much larger clone is one base distant. This entry is derived from a study of CD8+CD57+ T cells in acquired aplastic anemia (dated by TCRdb to the late 2010s). General notes on the study: A mean of 3.2 ug of DNA, ranging from about 0.19 to 27.4 ug, was extracted from sorted CD4+ and CD8+ cells. Healthy donor samples averaged approximately 10 million reads for CD4+ and fewer than 12 million for CD8+ cells. The study at large found these results: No significant difference in CD8+ Simpson's diversity was found between patients and healthy controls (P=0.060). About 30 CD8+ CDR3 sequences were found in both patients and controls but appeared to be highly expressed in patients and within the immunodominant clones of the patients.

Trimming takes 6 bases from V and 0 bases from J, and the germline ends sit 12 bases apart. Its CDR3 holds 14 amino acids, cysteine through phenylalanine. Just CDR3 DNA is preserved here, 42 bases in frame from base 1. The germline V gene supplies CDR1 SGHTA and CDR2 FQGNSA. TCR repertoires of sorted CD4+ and CD8+ blood T cells from severe aplastic anemia patients and healthy subjects were deep-sequenced in the study. Ficoll-Paque density gradient centrifugation was used to isolate peripheral blood mononuclear cells. Before DNA was extracted, CD4+ and CD8+ T cells were sorted using either FACS or magnetic beads. Profiling of TCR beta VDJ combinations and CDR3 sequences used genomic DNA as the template. An Illumina HiSeq 2000 was the platform used for TCR repertoire sequencing. The original pipeline was this. TRBV/TRBJ rearrangement plots, CDR3 size and DJ length profiles, and Simpson's diversity index were used to assess repertoires. The most abundant DNA sequence in the deep sequencing data was defined as the immunodominant clone. CDR3 amino acid sequences were checked for sharing across subjects and were also compared against the VDJdb database and published repertoires. TCRdb trimmed public reads at Q25 via fastp, called clones via MiXCR and kept in-frame beta chains. Entries that share a CDR3 protein sequence are merged under the most common genes and DNA. The authors' filters were not applied to this entry. The sample table contains over 35,000 distinct CDR3 sequences; only one count was recorded for around 67% of them. 20% to 30% of the sample belongs to the ten largest clones.

What was sequenced was sorted CD4+, CD8+, or CD8+CD57+ T cells (not recorded which) from PBMCs. The chain employs TRBV7-2 and TRBJ2-7; a tentative D call is TRBD2 (5 bases match). The sequence was collected from a human donor in good health, serving as a control. The CDR3 in this case is CASSPFRDSYEQYF. The DNA is as follows: TGTGCCAGCAGTCCCTTCCGGGACTCCTACGAGCAGTACTTC.